This note documents a single T cell receptor (beta chain) sequence. CDR1 GTSNPN and CDR2 SVGIG come from the germline V gene (reference sequence). V was trimmed by 2 bases and J by 1 base, leaving 8 bases between them. The CDR3 length is 13 residues. Treatment of the sample: preoperative locoregional IRX-2 cytokine immunotherapy. Samples came from a phase Ib trial of preoperative locoregional IRX-2 cytokine immunotherapy. The entry originates in a study of preoperative IRX-2 immunotherapy in early breast cancer. Here immunoSEQ multiplex PCR was the method, and the copy in TCRdb shows in-frame clones only, minus some. In the table there are some 59,000 clones, approximately 93% of which are singletons.

The TCR originated in a human donor with breast cancer. The sample was gathered from a patient treated with IRX-2 immunotherapy. This chain joins TRBV30 and TRBJ1-1; D unclear. CDR3 in DNA: TGTGCCTGGAGTCACAGTGCGAACACTGAAGCTTTCTTT. Protein product: CAWSHSANTEAFF.